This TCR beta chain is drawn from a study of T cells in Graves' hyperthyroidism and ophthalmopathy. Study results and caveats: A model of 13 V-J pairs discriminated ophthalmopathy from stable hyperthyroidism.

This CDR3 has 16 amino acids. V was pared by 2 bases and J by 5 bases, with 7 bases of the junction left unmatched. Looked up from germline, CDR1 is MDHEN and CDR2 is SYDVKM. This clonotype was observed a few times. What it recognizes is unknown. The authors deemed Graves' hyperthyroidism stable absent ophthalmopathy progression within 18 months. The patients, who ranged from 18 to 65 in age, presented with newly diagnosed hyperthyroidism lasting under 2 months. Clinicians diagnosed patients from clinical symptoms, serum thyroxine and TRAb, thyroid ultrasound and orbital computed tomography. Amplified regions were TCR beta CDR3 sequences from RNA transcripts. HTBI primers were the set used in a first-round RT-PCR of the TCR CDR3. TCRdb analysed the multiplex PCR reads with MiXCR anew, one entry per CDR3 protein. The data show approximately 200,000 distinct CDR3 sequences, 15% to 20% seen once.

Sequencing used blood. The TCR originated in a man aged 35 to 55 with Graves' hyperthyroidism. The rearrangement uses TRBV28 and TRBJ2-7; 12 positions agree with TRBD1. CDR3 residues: CASSLDPGQGADEQYF. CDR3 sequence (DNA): TGTGCCAGCAGTTTAGATCCGGGACAGGGGGCGGACGAGCAGTACTTC.